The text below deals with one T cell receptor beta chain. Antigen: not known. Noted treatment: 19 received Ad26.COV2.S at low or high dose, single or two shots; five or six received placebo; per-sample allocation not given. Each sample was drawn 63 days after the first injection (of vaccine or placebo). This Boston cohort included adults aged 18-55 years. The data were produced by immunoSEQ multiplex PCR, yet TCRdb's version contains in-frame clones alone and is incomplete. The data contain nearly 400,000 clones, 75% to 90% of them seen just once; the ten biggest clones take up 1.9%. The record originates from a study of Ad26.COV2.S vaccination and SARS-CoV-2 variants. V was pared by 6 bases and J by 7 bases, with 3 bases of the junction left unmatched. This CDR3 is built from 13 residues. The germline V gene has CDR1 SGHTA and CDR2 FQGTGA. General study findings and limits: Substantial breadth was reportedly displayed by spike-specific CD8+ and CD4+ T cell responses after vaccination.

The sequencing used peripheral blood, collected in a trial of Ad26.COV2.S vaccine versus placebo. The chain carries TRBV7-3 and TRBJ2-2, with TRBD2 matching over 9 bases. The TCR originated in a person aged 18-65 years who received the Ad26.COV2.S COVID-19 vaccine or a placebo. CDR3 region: CASSYSGSGELFF. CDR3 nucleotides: TGTGCCAGCAGTTATAGCGGGAGCGGGGAGCTGTTTTTT.